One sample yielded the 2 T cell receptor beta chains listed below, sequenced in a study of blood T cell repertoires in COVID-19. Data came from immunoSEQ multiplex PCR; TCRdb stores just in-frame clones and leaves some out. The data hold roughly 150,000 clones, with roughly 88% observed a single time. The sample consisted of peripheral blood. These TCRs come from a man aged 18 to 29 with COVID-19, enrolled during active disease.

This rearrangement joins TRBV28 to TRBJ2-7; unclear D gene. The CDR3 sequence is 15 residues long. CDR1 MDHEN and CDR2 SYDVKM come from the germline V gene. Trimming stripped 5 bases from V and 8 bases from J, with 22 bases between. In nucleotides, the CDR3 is TGTGCCAGCAGTCTACCCTCGTCCGGGTGGTGGCAGCAGTACTTC. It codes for CASSLPSSGWWQQYF.

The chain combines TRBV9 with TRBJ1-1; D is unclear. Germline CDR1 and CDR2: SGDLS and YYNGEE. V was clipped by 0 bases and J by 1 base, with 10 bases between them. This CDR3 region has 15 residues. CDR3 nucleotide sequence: TGTGCCAGCAGCGTAGAGGGAGGATCGAACACTGAAGCTTTCTTT. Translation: CASSVEGGSNTEAFF.